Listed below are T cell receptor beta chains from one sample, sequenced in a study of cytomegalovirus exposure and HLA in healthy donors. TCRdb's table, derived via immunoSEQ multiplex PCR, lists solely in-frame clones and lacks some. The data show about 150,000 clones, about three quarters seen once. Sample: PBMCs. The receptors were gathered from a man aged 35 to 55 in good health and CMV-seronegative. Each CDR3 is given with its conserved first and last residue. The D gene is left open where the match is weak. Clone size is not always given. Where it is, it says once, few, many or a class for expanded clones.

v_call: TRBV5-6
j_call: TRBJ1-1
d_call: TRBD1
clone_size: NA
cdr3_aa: CASSLRTGGNTEAFF
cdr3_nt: TGTGCCAGCAGCTTGCGGACAGGGGGGAACACTGAAGCTTTCTTT

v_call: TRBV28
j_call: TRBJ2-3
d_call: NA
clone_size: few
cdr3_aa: CASRSPGQITDTQYF
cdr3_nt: TGTGCCAGCAGATCTCCGGGACAAATCACAGATACGCAGTATTTT

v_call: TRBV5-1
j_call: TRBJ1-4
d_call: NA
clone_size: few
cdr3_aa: CASSFGNRDTFGTNEKLFF
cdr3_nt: TGCGCCAGCAGCTTTGGGAACCGGGACACCTTTGGAACTAATGAAAAACTGTTTTTT

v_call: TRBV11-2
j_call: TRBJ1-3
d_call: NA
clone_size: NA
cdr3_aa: CASSPRFVHSGNTIYF
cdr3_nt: TGTGCCAGCAGCCCGAGGTTTGTCCATTCTGGAAACACCATATATTTT

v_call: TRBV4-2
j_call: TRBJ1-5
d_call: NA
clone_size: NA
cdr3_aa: CASSFSRENNQPQHF
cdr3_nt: TGTGCCAGCAGCTTTAGCAGGGAAAACAATCAGCCCCAGCATTTT

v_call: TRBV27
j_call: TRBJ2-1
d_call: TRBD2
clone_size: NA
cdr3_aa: CASSLGGVTYNEQFF
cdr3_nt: TGTGCCAGCAGTTTAGGGGGGGTTACCTACAATGAGCAGTTCTTC

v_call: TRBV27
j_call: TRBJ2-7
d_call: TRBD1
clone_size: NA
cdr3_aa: CASSLYYRGSYEQYF
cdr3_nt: TGTGCCAGCAGTTTATATTACAGGGGGTCCTACGAGCAGTACTTC

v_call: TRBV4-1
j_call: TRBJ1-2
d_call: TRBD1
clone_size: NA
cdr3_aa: CASSLGTGNYGYTF
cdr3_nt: TGCGCCAGCAGCCTTGGGACAGGGAACTATGGCTACACCTTC

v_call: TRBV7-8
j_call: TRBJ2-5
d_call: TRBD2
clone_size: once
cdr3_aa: CASSPLSGRAPETQYF
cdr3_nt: TGTGCCAGCAGCCCTCTAAGCGGGAGGGCCCCAGAGACCCAGTACTTC

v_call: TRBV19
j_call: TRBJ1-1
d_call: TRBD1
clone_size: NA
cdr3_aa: CASSPRDSRLNTEAFF
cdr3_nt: TGTGCCAGTAGTCCAAGGGACAGCCGACTGAACACTGAAGCTTTCTTT

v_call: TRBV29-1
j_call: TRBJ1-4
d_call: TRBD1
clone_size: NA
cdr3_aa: CSVEQTGGTGEKLFF
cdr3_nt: TGCAGCGTTGAACAAACAGGGGGCACGGGTGAAAAACTGTTTTTT

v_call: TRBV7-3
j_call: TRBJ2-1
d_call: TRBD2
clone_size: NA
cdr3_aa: CASSLNRGGEQFF
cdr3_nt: TGTGCCAGCAGCTTAAACCGGGGAGGGGAGCAGTTCTTC

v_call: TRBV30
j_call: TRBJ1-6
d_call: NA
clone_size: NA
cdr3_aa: CAWTYGTTSSPLHF
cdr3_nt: TGTGCCTGGACTTACGGGACAACTAGTTCACCCCTCCACTTT

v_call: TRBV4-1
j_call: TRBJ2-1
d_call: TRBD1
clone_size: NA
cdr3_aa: CASSQTDRTLEQFF
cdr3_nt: TGCGCCAGCAGCCAGACGGACAGGACTCTGGAGCAGTTCTTC

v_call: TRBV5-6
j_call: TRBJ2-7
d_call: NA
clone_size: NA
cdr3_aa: CASSLDRYEQYF
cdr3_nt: TGTGCCAGCAGCTTGGACAGGTACGAGCAGTACTTC

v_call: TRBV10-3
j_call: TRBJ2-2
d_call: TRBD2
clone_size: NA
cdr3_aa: CAISGLAGGYGELFF
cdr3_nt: TGTGCCATCAGCGGACTAGCGGGAGGATACGGGGAGCTGTTTTTT

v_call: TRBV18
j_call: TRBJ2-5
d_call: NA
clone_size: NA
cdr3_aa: CASSPRQGQETQYF
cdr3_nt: TGTGCCAGCTCACCGAGGCAGGGGCAAGAGACCCAGTACTTC

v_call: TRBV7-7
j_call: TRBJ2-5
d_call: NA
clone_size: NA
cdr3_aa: CASSLREEETQYF
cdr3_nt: TGTGCCAGCAGCTTGCGAGAAGAAGAGACCCAGTACTTC

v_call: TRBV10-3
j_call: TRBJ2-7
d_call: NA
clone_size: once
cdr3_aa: CAISESSGSSYEQYF
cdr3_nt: TGTGCCATCAGTGAGTCTAGCGGTAGCTCCTACGAGCAGTACTTC

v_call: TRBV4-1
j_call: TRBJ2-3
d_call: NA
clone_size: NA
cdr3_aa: CASSGFEGGEPTQYF
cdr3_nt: TGCGCCAGCAGCGGATTCGAGGGAGGAGAACCTACGCAGTATTTT

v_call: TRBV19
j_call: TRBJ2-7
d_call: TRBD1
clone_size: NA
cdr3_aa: CASKDREGPYEQYF
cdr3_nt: TGTGCCAGTAAAGACAGGGAAGGTCCCTACGAGCAGTACTTC

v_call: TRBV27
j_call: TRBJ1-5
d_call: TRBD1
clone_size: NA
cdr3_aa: CASSRSTGVIGNQPQHF
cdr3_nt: TGTGCCAGCAGTCGATCGACAGGGGTTATAGGCAATCAGCCCCAGCATTTT

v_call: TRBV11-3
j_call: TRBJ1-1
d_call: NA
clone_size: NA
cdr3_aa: CASSLDSTGLNTEAFF
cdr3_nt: TGTGCCAGCAGCTTAGATAGCACAGGGCTGAACACTGAAGCTTTCTTT

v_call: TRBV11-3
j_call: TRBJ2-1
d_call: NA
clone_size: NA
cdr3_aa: CASSPVGGASNEQFF
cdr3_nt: TGTGCCAGCAGCCCCGTTGGGGGGGCTAGCAATGAGCAGTTCTTC

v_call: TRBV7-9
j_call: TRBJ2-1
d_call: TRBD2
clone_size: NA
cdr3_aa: CASNHLAGGFYNEQFF
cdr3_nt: TGTGCCAGCAACCACCTAGCGGGAGGGTTTTACAATGAGCAGTTCTTC

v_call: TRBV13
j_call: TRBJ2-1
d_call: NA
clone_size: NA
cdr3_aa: CASSSGEEGSSYNEQFF
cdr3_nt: TGTGCCAGCAGCTCGGGGGAGGAGGGGAGCTCCTACAATGAGCAGTTCTTC

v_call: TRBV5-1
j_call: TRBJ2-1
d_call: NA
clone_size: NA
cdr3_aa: CASSLALSDEQFF
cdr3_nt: TGCGCCAGCAGCTTGGCCCTTAGCGATGAGCAGTTCTTC

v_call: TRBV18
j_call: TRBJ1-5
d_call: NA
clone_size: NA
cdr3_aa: CASSPPKGGDNQPQHF
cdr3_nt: TGTGCCAGCTCACCACCGAAGGGGGGGGATAATCAGCCCCAGCATTTT

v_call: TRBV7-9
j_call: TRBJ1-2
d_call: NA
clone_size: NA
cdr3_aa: CASSLDSGADYGYTF
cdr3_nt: TGTGCCAGCAGCTTAGACTCAGGGGCGGACTATGGCTACACCTTC

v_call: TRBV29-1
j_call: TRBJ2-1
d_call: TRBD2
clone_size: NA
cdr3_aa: CSVLAVTYNEQFF
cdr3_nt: TGCAGCGTACTAGCGGTCACCTACAATGAGCAGTTCTTC

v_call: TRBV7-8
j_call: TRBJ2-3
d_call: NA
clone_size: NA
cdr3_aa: CASSSLALGTDTQYF
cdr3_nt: TGTGCCAGCAGCAGTCTAGCGCTTGGTACAGATACGCAGTATTTT

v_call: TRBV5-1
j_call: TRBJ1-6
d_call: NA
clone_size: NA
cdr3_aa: CASSSLGGGGSPLHF
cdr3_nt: TGCGCCAGCAGCTCCCTGGGGGGGGGTGGATCACCCCTCCACTTT

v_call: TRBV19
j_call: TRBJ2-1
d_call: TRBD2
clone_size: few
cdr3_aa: CASKREDHNEQFF
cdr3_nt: TGTGCCAGTAAGCGGGAGGACCACAATGAGCAGTTCTTC

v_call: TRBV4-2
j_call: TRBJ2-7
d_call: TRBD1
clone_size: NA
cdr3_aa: CASSQLDRDHEQYF
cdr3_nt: TGTGCCAGCAGCCAACTAGACAGGGACCACGAGCAGTACTTC

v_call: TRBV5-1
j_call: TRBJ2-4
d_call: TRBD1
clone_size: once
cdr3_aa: CASSLGQTGNSQYF
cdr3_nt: TGCGCCAGCAGCCTGGGACAGACCGGAAACAGTCAGTACTTC

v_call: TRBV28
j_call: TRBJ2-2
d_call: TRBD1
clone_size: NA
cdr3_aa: CASSSPGQPNTGELFF
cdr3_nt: TGTGCCAGCAGTTCCCCGGGACAGCCAAACACCGGGGAGCTGTTTTTT

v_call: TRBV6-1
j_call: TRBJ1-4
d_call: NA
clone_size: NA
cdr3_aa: CASSGGLTTNEKLFF
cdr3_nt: TGTGCCAGCAGTGGGGGACTTACAACTAATGAAAAACTGTTTTTT

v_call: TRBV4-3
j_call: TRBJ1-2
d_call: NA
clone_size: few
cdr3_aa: CASSQDRGVRVVPGGYTF
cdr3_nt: TGCGCCAGCAGCCAAGATCGCGGGGTGAGGGTAGTCCCCGGGGGCTACACCTTC

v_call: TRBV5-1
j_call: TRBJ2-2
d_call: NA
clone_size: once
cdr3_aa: CASSPGVNTGELFF
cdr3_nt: TGCGCCAGCAGTCCCGGGGTGAACACCGGGGAGCTGTTTTTT

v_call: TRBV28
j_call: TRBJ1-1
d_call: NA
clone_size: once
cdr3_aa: CASVSRDTEAFF
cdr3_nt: TGTGCCAGCGTAAGCCGGGACACTGAAGCTTTCTTT

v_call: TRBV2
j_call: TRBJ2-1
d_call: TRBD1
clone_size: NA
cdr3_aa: CASIGTGGLGEQFF
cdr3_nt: TGTGCCAGCATTGGGACAGGGGGTTTGGGGGAGCAGTTCTTC

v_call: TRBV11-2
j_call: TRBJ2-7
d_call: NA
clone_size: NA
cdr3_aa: CASSLLDEQYF
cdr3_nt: TGTGCCAGCAGCTTGCTAGACGAGCAGTACTTC

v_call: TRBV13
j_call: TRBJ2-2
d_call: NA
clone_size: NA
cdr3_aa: CASTPQSPNTGELFF
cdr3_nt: TGTGCCAGCACCCCGCAAAGCCCGAACACCGGGGAGCTGTTTTTT

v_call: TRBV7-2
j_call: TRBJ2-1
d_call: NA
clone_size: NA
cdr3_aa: CASSLAGPPPANEQFF
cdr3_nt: TGTGCCAGCAGCTTAGCGGGGCCTCCCCCCGCCAATGAGCAGTTCTTC

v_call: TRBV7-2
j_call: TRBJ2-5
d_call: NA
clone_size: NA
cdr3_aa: CASSSPTGLRETQYF
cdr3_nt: TGTGCCAGCAGCTCGCCTACAGGGCTGCGGGAGACCCAGTACTTC

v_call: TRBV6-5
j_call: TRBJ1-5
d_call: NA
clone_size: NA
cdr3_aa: CASSSDSNNQPQHF
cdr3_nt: TGTGCCAGCAGCTCCGACAGCAATAATCAGCCCCAGCATTTT

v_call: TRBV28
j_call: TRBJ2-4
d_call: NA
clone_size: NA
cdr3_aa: CASSHQDIQYF
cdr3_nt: TGTGCCAGCAGTCACCAGGACATTCAGTACTTC

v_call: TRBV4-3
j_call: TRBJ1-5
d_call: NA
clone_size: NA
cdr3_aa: CASSQVTGMQQPQHF
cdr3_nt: TGCGCCAGCAGCCAAGTAACAGGGATGCAGCAGCCCCAGCATTTT

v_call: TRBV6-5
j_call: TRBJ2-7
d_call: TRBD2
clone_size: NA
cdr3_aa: CASNKAVAGRDEQYF
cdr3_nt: TGTGCCAGCAATAAGGCTGTTGCAGGGAGGGACGAGCAGTACTTC

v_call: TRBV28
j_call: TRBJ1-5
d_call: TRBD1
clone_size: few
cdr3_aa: CASSYGQGAVQPQHF
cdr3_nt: TGTGCCAGCAGCTACGGACAGGGGGCGGTTCAGCCCCAGCATTTT

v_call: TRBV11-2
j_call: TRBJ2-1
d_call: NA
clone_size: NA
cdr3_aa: CASSPPRVAAYNEQFF
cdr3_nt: TGTGCCAGCAGCCCCCCGCGGGTGGCGGCCTACAATGAGCAGTTCTTC

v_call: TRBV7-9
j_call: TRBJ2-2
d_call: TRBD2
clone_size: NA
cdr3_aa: CASSPTSGRAVGELFF
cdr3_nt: TGTGCCAGCAGCCCAACTAGCGGGAGGGCCGTCGGGGAGCTGTTTTTT

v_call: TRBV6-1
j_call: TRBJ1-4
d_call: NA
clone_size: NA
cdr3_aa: CGAWGGFEKLFF
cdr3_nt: TGTGGGGCTTGGGGAGGATTTGAAAAACTGTTTTTT

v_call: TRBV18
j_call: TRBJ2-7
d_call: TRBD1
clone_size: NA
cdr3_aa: CASSPTGTGVEQYF
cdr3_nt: TGTGCCAGCTCCCCAACCGGGACAGGGGTCGAGCAGTACTTC

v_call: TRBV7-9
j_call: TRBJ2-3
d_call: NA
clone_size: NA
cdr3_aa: CASSGGLELTDTQYF
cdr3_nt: TGTGCCAGCAGCGGAGGGTTAGAACTCACAGATACGCAGTATTTT

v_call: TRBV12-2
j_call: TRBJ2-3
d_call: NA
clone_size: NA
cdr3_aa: CASRPMWCAISTDTQYF
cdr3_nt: TGTGCAAGTCGCCCTATGTGGTGCGCGATAAGCACAGATACGCAGTATTTT

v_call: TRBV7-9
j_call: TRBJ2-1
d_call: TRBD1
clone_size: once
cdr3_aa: CASSFGQGGEQFF
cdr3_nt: TGTGCCAGCAGCTTCGGACAGGGCGGTGAGCAGTTCTTC

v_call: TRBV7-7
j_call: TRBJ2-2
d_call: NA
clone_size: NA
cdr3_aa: CASSLVLGTHENTGELFF
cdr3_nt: TGTGCCAGCAGCTTAGTCCTCGGGACACATGAGAACACCGGGGAGCTGTTTTTT

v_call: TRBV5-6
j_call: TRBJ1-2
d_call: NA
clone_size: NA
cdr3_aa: CASSDTTGDWSYTF
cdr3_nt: TGTGCCAGCAGCGATACAACAGGAGATTGGAGCTACACCTTC